The 27 T cell receptor beta chains presented below share a single source sample, sequenced in a study of beta chain features in type 1 diabetes. cDNA synthesis used the whole RNA isolate, giving expressed TCRB sequences. Profiled with immunoSEQ multiplex PCR; TCRdb holds only in-frame clones, not every one. This table has some 150,000 clones, about 7% appearing once. The material sequenced was central memory CD4+ T cells from blood. The receptors shown here come from a woman aged 25 to 39 in good health.

This clone is termed medium-sized (0.01 to 0.1%). The chain recombines TRBV4-2 with TRBJ2-5, with 8 nucleotides matching TRBD2. CDR1 LGHNA and CDR2 YNFKEQ come from the germline V gene. V lost 2 bases and J lost 1; bases outside the gene matches: 9. The CDR3 runs 17 residues. The DNA of the CDR3 is TGTGCCAGCAGCCAAATCTCCAGCGGGAGTTCCCAAGAGACCCAGTACTTC. Encoded protein: CASSQISSGSSQETQYF.

This clone was detected ten times or more. The chain recombines TRBV28 with TRBJ2-5; 7 bases align to TRBD2. CDR3 size: 16 residues. Losses at the gene ends were 5 bases for V and 0 bases for J; bases not matched to a gene: 9. The germline CDR1 and CDR2 sequences are MDHEN and SYDVKM. CDR3 coding DNA: TGTGCCAGCAGTACCTCCGGGCGGGGGAACCAAGAGACCCAGTACTTC. Protein product: CASSTSGRGNQETQYF.

This rearrangement joins TRBV15 to TRBJ2-5; the match to TRBD1 covers 10 bases. The J call may be in error: the DNA end matches TRBJ2-7 better. The CDR3 spans 15 residues. The germline V gene has CDR1 LNHNV and CDR2 YYDKDF (reference sequence). This CDR3 reads CATSRVVDRGSEQYF. CDR3 DNA sequence: TGTGCCACCAGCAGAGTGGTGGACAGGGGGTCCGAGCAGTACTTC.

In its sample, this clone was seen a few times. The gene calls are TRBV4-3 and TRBJ2-1, with TRBD2 as a possible D gene (6 bases). The CDR3 runs to 17 residues. Germline loops: CDR1 LGHNA, CDR2 YSLEER. V lost 4 bases and J 4 bases, leaving 20 bases between the germline ends. CDR3 in amino acids: CASSLTPPGEIYNEQFF. The CDR3 DNA reads TGCGCCAGCAGCCTAACCCCCCCGGGAGAAATATACAATGAGCAGTTCTTC.

This clone has ten or more counts. The chain recombines TRBV4-2 with TRBJ2-3, with TRBD2 as a possible D gene (5 bases). The germline V gene encodes CDR1 LGHNA and CDR2 YNFKEQ. V lost 0 bases and J lost 4, with 14 bases in between. The length of the CDR3 is 16 residues. The CDR3 bases are TGTGCCAGCAGCCAAGATGCGACTACAAAGTCAGATACGCAGTATTTT. Its translation is CASSQDATTKSDTQYF.

Only a few counts were recorded for this clone. This chain joins TRBV6-1 and TRBJ2-5, with D maybe TRBD1 (6 bases). The CDR3 runs 14 residues. Germline CDR1 is MNHNS and CDR2 is SASEGT. V was trimmed by 4 bases and J by 5 bases, leaving 14 bases between them. The CDR3 reads CASSGVRGRETQYF. Written as DNA, the CDR3 is TGTGCCAGCAGTGGGGTCAGGGGTCGGGAGACCCAGTACTTC.

This clone was seen a few times. In DNA form, the CDR3 reads TGTGCCAGCAGTTTCGAACTAGCGGGAGGAAGTGAGCAGTTCTTC. Its translation is CASSFELAGGSEQFF. The V call is TRBV28, the J call TRBJ2-1; 12 nucleotides align to TRBD2. The length of the CDR3 is 15 residues. Germline V gene lookup returns CDR1 MDHEN and CDR2 SYDVKM. V shed 3 bases, J shed 9 bases, and the junction held 6 bases outside the gene matches.

The chain recombines TRBV28 with TRBJ1-2; the D is unclear. CDR1 and CDR2 from the germline V gene are MDHEN and SYDVKM. The length of the CDR3 is 10 residues. Trimming pared 10 bases from V and 1 base from J, leaving 4 bases between. CDR3 residues: CATFNYGYTF. The CDR3 DNA reads TGTGCCACCTTTAACTATGGCTACACCTTC.

The chain's CDR3 is CASSRGDRSYEQYF. The CDR3, as DNA: TGTGCCAGCTCACGAGGGGACAGAAGCTACGAGCAGTACTTC. The gene calls are TRBV18 and TRBJ2-7; TRBD1 matches at 7 bases. Germline V gives CDR1 KGHSH, CDR2 LQKENI. The CDR3 loop spans 14 amino acids. The V gene end was trimmed by 4 bases and the J gene end by 3 bases; junction bases not matched to a gene: 6.

The gene calls are TRBV5-1 and TRBJ2-3; the match to TRBD2 covers 8 bases. CDR1 is SGHRS and CDR2 is YFSETQ in the germline V gene. V shed 4 bases and J 4 bases; nucleotides not matched to a gene: 11. This CDR3 is built from 16 residues. CDR3: CASSLTGTSRSDTQYF. The CDR3 bases are TGCGCCAGCAGCCTTACCGGGACTAGTCGCTCAGATACGCAGTATTTT.

This clone was picked up a small number of times. The rearrangement uses TRBV7-9 and TRBJ2-7; possible D gene TRBD2, 6 bases. V was trimmed by 5 bases and J by 9 bases, leaving 17 bases between them. Germline CDR1 is SEHNR and CDR2 is FQNEAQ (reference sequence). The CDR3 consists of 13 residues. CDR3 in DNA: TGTGCCAGCAGCCCAGATGGACTATCAGGGCAGTACTTC. This encodes CASSPDGLSGQYF.

This clone came up many times. The chain uses TRBV14 and TRBJ2-7; D unclear. Per the germline V gene, CDR1 is SGHDN and CDR2 is FVKESK. V shed 1 base and J shed 2 bases, with 9 bases lying between them. This CDR3 region has 14 residues. CDR3 region: CASSQASGAYEQYF. The CDR3 DNA is TGTGCCAGCAGCCAAGCATCCGGAGCCTACGAGCAGTACTTC.

The sample holds a few counts of this clone. The genes are TRBV29-1 and TRBJ2-7; 9 bases line up with TRBD2. Trimming cost V 8 bases and J 3 bases; bases outside gene matches: 8. The germline V gene encodes CDR1 SQVTM and CDR2 ANQGSEA. The CDR3 sequence is 13 residues long. The CDR3 sequence: CSTAAGGDYEQYF. The CDR3 DNA follows: TGCAGCACTGCGGCGGGAGGGGACTACGAGCAGTACTTC.

This sequence joins TRBV28 and TRBJ2-3, with D possibly being TRBD2 (5 bases). With 5 bases removed from V and 0 bases from J, the gap between germline ends came to 12 bases. CDR3 length equals 15 residues. Per the germline V gene, CDR1 is MDHEN and CDR2 is SYDVKM. DNA of the CDR3: TGTGCCAGCAGTGACGAGCGGTCTAGCACAGATACGCAGTATTTT. This encodes CASSDERSSTDTQYF.

This clone was counted between two and nine times. This sequence joins TRBV29-1 and TRBJ1-4, with D tentatively TRBD1 (6 bases). The CDR3 extends over 14 amino acids. Germline CDR1 is SQVTM and CDR2 is ANQGSEA. Trimming pared 6 bases from V and 4 bases from J, leaving 15 bases between. The chain's CDR3 is CSVTGTADNEKLFF. DNA for the CDR3: TGCAGCGTCACAGGGACCGCTGATAATGAAAAACTGTTTTTT.

This clone came up a few times. The chain has TRBV7-2 and TRBJ2-2; 14 bases fit TRBD2. This CDR3 has 16 amino acids. The germline gives CDR1 SGHTA, CDR2 FQGNSA. Trimming removed 5 bases from V and 6 bases from J; junction bases left unmatched: 5. The chain's CDR3 is CASSPRGLAGAGELFF. CDR3 DNA sequence: TGTGCCAGCAGCCCTAGGGGACTAGCGGGAGCCGGGGAGCTGTTTTTT.

This clone was observed a few times. The J gene is TRBJ2-1, the V gene TRBV28; 9 positions match TRBD1. V shed 2 bases and J 15 bases; nucleotides not matched to a gene: 5. The CDR3 loop spans 12 amino acids. Germline CDR1 MDHEN, CDR2 SYDVKM. In nucleotides, the CDR3 is TGTGCCAGCAGTTTAGCGGGACAGGGTCGGTTCTTC. This sequence encodes CASSLAGQGRFF.

In its sample, this clone was seen a few times. V is TRBV7-9 and J is TRBJ1-4; possibly TRBD1 for D (6 bases). The CDR3 has 14 amino acids. V lost 4 bases, J lost 5 bases, and 11 bases lay in between. Per germline, CDR1 SEHNR and CDR2 FQNEAQ (reference sequence). Here the CDR3 reads CASSSTQGNEKLFF. The CDR3 nucleotides are TGTGCCAGCAGCTCCACACAGGGAAATGAAAAACTGTTTTTT.

This clone has ten or more counts. This sequence joins TRBV7-9 and TRBJ2-1; the match to TRBD2 covers 7 bases. Germline CDR1 and CDR2: SEHNR and FQNEAQ (reference sequence). The CDR3 has 17 residues. V shed 5 bases and J 0 bases; nucleotides not matched to a gene: 10. The CDR3 DNA reads TGTGCCAGCAGCCGAGAGCGGGGAGGGAGCTCCTACAATGAGCAGTTCTTC. It encodes CASSRERGGSSYNEQFF. Full variable domain (rest looked up from reference TRBV7-9 and TRBJ2-1): DTGVSQNPRHKITKRGQNVTFRCDPISEHNRLYWYRQTLGQGPEFLTYFQNEAQLEKSRLLSDRFSAERPKGSFSTLEIQRTEQGDSAMYLCASSRERGGSSYNEQFFGPGTRLTVL.

Only a few counts were recorded for this clone. The V and J genes are TRBV23-1 and TRBJ2-7, with 7 bases fitting TRBD1. TRBV23-1 is treated as an ORF (open reading frame) with a function not yet certain. The V gene end was trimmed by 2 bases and the J gene end by 2 bases; junction bases not matched to a gene: 12. The CDR3 is made up of 17 amino acids. The CDR3 spells CASSQPRGQFLPYEQYF. As DNA, the CDR3 is TGCGCCAGCAGTCAACCGAGGGGACAGTTCTTACCCTACGAGCAGTACTTC.

V is TRBV6-5 and J is TRBJ2-3, with 8 bases fitting TRBD2. This CDR3 comprises 14 residues. J was trimmed by 2 bases and V by 7 bases; bases with no gene match: 5. CDR1 is MNHEY, CDR2 SVGAGI, per germline. The CDR3 protein is CASTLLADTDTQYF. CDR3 nucleotide sequence: TGTGCCAGCACCTTACTAGCGGACACAGATACGCAGTATTTT.

The CDR3 region is CASSLTSGSARTGELFF. For the CDR3, the DNA is TGTGCCAGCAGCCTGACTAGCGGGAGCGCCCGGACCGGGGAGCTGTTTTTT. This rearrangement joins TRBV7-3 to TRBJ2-2, with 12 bases fitting TRBD2. The V gene end was trimmed by 5 bases and the J gene end by 5 bases; junction bases not matched to a gene: 9. The CDR3 has 17 amino acids. Germline CDR1 SGHTA, CDR2 FQGTGA.

The chain employs TRBV28 and TRBJ1-2, with D perhaps matching TRBD1 (5 bases). The germline V and J ends were trimmed by 3 bases and 4 bases, with 9 bases remaining between them. This CDR3 has 13 amino acids. Germline V gene lookup returns CDR1 MDHEN and CDR2 SYDVKM. The CDR3 protein is CASSLQGGYGYTF. CDR3 nucleotide sequence: TGTGCCAGCAGTTTGCAGGGAGGCTATGGCTACACCTTC.

This clone was found a few times. This chain joins TRBV28 and TRBJ2-2; D is unresolved. The CDR3 length is 14 residues. From germline, CDR1 is MDHEN and CDR2 SYDVKM. Deletions cut 3 bases from V and 1 base from J, with 6 bases between. The CDR3, as DNA: TGTGCCAGCAGTTTCCCAAAGAACACCGGGGAGCTGTTTTTT. The encoded protein is CASSFPKNTGELFF.

Only a few counts were recorded for this clone. The rearrangement links TRBV29-1 to TRBJ1-1, with 7 bases fitting TRBD1. J gave up 4 bases and V 5 bases, and 4 bases lay outside the gene matches. Germline lookup yields CDR1 SQVTM and CDR2 ANQGSEA. The CDR3 totals 12 residues. In DNA form, the CDR3 reads TGCAGCGTTCCTGCAGGGGGCACTGAAGCTTTCTTT. This codes for CSVPAGGTEAFF.

V gene TRBV7-8 combines with J gene TRBJ2-3; D not certain. The CDR3 consists of 12 residues. Germline lookup yields CDR1 SGHVS and CDR2 FQNEAQ. Trimming removed 5 bases from V and 0 bases from J, with 3 bases in between. The CDR3 reads CASSLSTDTQYF. CDR3 DNA: TGTGCCAGCAGCCTCAGCACAGATACGCAGTATTTT.

V usage is TRBV7-9 and J usage is TRBJ2-7, with 8 bases matching TRBD2. CDR1 is SEHNR and CDR2 is FQNEAQ in the germline V gene (reference sequence). After removal of 3 bases from V and 6 bases from J, the junction contained 4 bases not matched to a gene. The CDR3 consists of 13 residues. This chain's CDR3 is CASSFSGGAEQYF. In DNA form, the CDR3 reads TGTGCCAGCAGCTTTTCGGGGGGGGCCGAGCAGTACTTC.